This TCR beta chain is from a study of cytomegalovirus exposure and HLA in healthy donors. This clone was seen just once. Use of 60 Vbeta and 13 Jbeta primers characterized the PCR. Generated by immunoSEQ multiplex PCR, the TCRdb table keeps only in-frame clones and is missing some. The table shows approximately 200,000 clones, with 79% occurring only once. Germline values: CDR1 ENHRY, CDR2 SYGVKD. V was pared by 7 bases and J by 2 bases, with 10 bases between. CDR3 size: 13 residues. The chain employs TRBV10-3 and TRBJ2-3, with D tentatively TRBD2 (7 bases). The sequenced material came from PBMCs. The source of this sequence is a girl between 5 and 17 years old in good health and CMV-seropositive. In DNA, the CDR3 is TGTGCCATCACGGGGGGCCTCACAGATACGCAGTATTTT. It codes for CAITGGLTDTQYF.